This entry features one TCR beta chain sequence. Which antigen it targets is not known. Within one base of it there is no much larger clone, and no base qualities were kept. The sample comes from a study of blood T cell repertoires in COVID-19 (dated by TCRdb to about 2020). Notes on the research overall: Samples from collaborators originated in the United States, Italy and Spain and spanned both the acute and convalescent phases of COVID-19. The material from the prospective study consisted of cDNA or gDNA derived from T cells, B-cell-depleted T cells, or PBMCs. Deeply sampled blood TCRbeta repertoires from subjects exposed to, actively infected with, or recovered from COVID-19 were included in the dataset. The repertoires were made available in a free public database intended to serve as a resource for research on the immune response to SARS-CoV-2. The samples were drawn from two sources: the first 160 participants of the ongoing ImmuneRACE study, and 1,200 or so subjects contributed by 6 global collaborators. Nearly every sample came with metadata listing a de-identified subject ID, COVID-19 status, age in years and sex. Where HLA class I and class II types were available, the types were taken from metadata supplied by the sample provider, not from assay-based typing. What the research found in general, with its limitations: The amount of clinical and demographic metadata varied by source and participant and was provided uncurated.

The CDR3 contains 12 residues, cysteine and phenylalanine counted. Of all the DNA, just the CDR3 is kept, 36 bases in frame from base 1. Here V drops 11 bases and J drops 7 bases, and the junction holds 5 bases not matched to any gene. The germline V gene (reference sequence) gives CDR1 as MNHEY and CDR2 as SMNVEV. The immunoSEQ Assay, a bias-controlled multiplex PCR, was used to amplify TCRbeta CDR3 regions from genomic DNA. Processing in the source paper ran as follows. The number of nucleated cells in each sample was estimated by amplification of reference gene primers within the assay. To quantify the absolute abundance of each unique TCRbeta CDR3 rearrangement, sequence reads were collapsed and filtered. Productive Simpson clonality was computed per sample as the square root of Simpson's diversity index over productive rearrangements. TCRdb obtained this table from immuneACCESS and retained in-frame rearrangements with V and J assigned. These tables miss some clones; where compared with another copy, unresolved V genes account for less than half of the shortfall, and the remainder is unexplained. The D gene and trimming were derived from the DNA, and the V and J assignments and clone size from that table. Counted in this sample were fewer than 200,000 clones; roughly 88% of them appeared once. Clones ranked in the top ten supply over 12% of the sample.

Participants in the prospective study were enrolled through a virtual design, were aged roughly 18 to 95 years, and lived in approximately 24 United States geographic areas. To assign participants to cohorts, the prospective study relied on clinical history that participants themselves reported in a screening survey and a study questionnaire. Recovered participants in ImmuneRACE Cohort 3 were defined as having two consecutive negative NP/OP PCR tests, clearance from a healthcare professional, or resolution of symptoms. Mobile phlebotomists in the prospective study collected whole blood, serum and a nasopharyngeal or oropharyngeal swab from every participant. Additional blood draws and questionnaires over a roughly two-month period could optionally be provided by prospective study participants. Before DNA extraction, blood samples from the prospective study were shipped at room temperature or frozen.

Sequencing was done on a sample of PBMCs or T cells enriched from blood (not recorded which). The chain is made from TRBV27 and TRBJ1-4, and TRBD1 aligns with 9 junction nucleotides. The sequence derives from a man in his fifties or sixties who had recovered from COVID-19. The bases are TGTGCCTTTTTGGACAGGGGTGAAAAACTGTTTTTT. Translated, this is CAFLDRGEKLFF.